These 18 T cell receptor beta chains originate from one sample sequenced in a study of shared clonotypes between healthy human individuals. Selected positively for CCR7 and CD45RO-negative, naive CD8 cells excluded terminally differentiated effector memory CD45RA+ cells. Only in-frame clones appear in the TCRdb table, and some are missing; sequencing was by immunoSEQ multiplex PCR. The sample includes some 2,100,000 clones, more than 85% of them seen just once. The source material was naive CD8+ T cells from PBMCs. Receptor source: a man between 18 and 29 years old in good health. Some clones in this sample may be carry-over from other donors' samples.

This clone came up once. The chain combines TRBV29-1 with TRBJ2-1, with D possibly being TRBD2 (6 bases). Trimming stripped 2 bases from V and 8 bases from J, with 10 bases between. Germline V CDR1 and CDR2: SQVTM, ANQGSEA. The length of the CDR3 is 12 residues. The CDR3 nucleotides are TGCAGCGTTGAATTACTAGCCCATGAGCAGTTCTTC. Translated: CSVELLAHEQFF.

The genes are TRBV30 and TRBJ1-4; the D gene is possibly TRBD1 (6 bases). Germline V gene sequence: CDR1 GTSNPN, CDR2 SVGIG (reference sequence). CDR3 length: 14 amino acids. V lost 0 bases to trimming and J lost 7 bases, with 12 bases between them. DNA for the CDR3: TGTGCCTGGAGTGTACGTACAGGGATTGAAAAACTGTTTTTT. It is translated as CAWSVRTGIEKLFF.

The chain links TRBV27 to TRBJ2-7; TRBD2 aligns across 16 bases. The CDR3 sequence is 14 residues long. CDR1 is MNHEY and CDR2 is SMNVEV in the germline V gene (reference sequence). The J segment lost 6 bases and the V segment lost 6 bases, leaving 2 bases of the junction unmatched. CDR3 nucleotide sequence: TGTGCCAGCAGCGGGACTAGCGGGAGGGGCGAGCAGTACTTC. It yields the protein CASSGTSGRGEQYF.

The CDR3 is CGTGLYEQYF. The CDR3 DNA follows: TGTGGCACTGGCTTGTACGAGCAGTACTTC. The rearrangement links TRBV11-3 to TRBJ2-7; D unclear. The germline CDR1 and CDR2 sequences are SGHNT and YENEEA. This CDR3 contains 10 residues. Together with reference TRBV11-3 and TRBJ2-7, the CDR3 gives the full variable domain: EAGVVQSPRYKIIEKKQPVAFWCNPISGHNTLYWYLQNLGQGPELLIRYENEEAVDDSQLPKDRFSAERLKGVDSTLKIQPAELGDSAVYLCGTGLYEQYFGPGTRLTVT.

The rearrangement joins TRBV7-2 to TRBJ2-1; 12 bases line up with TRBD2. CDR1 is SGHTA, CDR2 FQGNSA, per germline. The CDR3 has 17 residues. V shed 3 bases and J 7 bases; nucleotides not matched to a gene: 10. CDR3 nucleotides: TGTGCCAGCAGCTTTCGTTTGCGGACTAGCGGGGCTAATGAGCAGTTCTTC. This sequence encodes CASSFRLRTSGANEQFF. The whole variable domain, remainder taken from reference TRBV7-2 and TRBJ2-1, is GAGVSQSPSNKVTEKGKDVELRCDPISGHTALYWYRQSLGQGLEFLIYFQGNSAPDKSGLPSDRFSAERTGGSVSTLTIQRTQQEDSAVYLCASSFRLRTSGANEQFFGPGTRLTVL.

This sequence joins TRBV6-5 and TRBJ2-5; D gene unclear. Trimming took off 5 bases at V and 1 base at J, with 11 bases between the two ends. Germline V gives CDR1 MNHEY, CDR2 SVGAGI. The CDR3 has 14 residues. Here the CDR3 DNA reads TGTGCCAGCAGTACCCGGACCTCCCAAGAGACCCAGTACTTC. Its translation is CASSTRTSQETQYF.

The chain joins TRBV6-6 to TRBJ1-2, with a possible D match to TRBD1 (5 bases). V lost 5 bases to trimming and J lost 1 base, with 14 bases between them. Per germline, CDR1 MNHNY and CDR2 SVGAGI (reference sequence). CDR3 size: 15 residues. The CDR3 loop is CASSGSGPHNYGYTF. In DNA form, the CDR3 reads TGTGCCAGCAGTGGATCGGGACCCCATAACTATGGCTACACCTTC.

The CDR3 sequence is CASQDSGTSAVNEQFF. In DNA, the CDR3 is TGTGCCAGCCAAGATTCCGGGACTAGCGCTGTCAATGAGCAGTTCTTC. The gene calls are TRBV2 and TRBJ2-1, with TRBD2 identical over 10 bases. Germline V lookup: CDR1 SNHLY, CDR2 FYNNEI. The CDR3 is made up of 16 amino acids. After removal of 8 bases from V and 6 bases from J, the junction contained 13 bases not matched to a gene.

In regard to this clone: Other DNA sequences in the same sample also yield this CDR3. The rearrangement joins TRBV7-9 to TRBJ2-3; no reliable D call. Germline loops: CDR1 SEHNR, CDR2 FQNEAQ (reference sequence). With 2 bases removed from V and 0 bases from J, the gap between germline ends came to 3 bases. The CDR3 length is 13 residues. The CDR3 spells CASSLSSTDTQYF. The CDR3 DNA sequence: TGTGCCAGCAGCTTATCTAGCACAGATACGCAGTATTTT. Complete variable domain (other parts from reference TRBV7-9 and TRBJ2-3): DTGVSQNPRHKITKRGQNVTFRCDPISEHNRLYWYRQTLGQGPEFLTYFQNEAQLEKSRLLSDRFSAERPKGSFSTLEIQRTEQGDSAMYLCASSLSSTDTQYFGPGTRLTVL.

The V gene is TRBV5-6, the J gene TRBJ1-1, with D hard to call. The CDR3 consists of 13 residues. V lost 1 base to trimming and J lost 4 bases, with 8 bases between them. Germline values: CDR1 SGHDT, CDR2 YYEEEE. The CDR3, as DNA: TGTGCCAGCAGCTTGTTGATATCCACTGAAGCTTTCTTT. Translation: CASSLLISTEAFF.

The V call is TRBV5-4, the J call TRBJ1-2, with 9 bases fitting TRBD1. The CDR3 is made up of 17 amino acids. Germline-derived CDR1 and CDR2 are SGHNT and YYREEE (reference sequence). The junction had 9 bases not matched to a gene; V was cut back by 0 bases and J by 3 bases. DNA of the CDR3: TGTGCCAGCAGCTTGGTCCCGGGACAGGGATCGGACTATGGCTACACCTTC. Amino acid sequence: CASSLVPGQGSDYGYTF.

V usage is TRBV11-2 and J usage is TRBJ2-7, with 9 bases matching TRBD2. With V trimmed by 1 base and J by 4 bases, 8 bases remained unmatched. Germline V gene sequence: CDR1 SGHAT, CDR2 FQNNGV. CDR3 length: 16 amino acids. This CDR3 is CASSLGPLAGSYEQYF. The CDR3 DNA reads TGTGCCAGCAGCTTAGGTCCCCTAGCGGGATCGTACGAGCAGTACTTC.

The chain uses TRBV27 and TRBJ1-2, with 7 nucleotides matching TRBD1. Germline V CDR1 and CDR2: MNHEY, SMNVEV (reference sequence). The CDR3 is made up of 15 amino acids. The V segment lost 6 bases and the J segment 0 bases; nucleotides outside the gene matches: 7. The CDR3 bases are TGTGCCAGCAGGGATCGGGACAGAGCTAACTATGGCTACACCTTC. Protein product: CASRDRDRANYGYTF.

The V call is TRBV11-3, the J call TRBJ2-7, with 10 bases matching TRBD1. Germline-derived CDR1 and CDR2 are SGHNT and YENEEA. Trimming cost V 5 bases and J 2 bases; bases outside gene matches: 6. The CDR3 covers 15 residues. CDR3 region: CASSQGTGATYEQYF. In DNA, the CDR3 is TGTGCCAGCAGCCAAGGGACAGGGGCCACCTACGAGCAGTACTTC.

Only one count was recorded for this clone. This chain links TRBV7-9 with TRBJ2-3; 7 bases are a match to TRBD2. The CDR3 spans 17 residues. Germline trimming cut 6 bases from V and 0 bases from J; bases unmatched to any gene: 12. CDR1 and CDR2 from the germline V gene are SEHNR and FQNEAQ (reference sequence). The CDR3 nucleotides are TGTGCCAGCAGAGGCGGGGGACTGAGCTTGAGCACAGATACGCAGTATTTT. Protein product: CASRGGGLSLSTDTQYF. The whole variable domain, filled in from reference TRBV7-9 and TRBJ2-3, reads DTGVSQNPRHKITKRGQNVTFRCDPISEHNRLYWYRQTLGQGPEFLTYFQNEAQLEKSRLLSDRFSAERPKGSFSTLEIQRTEQGDSAMYLCASRGGGLSLSTDTQYFGPGTRLTVL.

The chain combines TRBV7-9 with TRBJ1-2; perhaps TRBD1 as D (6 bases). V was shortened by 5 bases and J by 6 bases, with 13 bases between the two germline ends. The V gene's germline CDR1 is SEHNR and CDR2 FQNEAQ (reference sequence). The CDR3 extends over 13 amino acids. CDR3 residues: CASSMGAMDGYTF. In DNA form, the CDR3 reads TGTGCCAGCAGCATGGGGGCGATGGATGGCTACACCTTC.

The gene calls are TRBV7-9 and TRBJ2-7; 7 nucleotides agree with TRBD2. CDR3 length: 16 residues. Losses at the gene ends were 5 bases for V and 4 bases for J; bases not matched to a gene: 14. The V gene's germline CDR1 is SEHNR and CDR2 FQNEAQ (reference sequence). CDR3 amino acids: CASSGPEGGIGYEQYF. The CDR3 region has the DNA TGTGCCAGCAGCGGACCCGAGGGAGGGATAGGGTACGAGCAGTACTTC.

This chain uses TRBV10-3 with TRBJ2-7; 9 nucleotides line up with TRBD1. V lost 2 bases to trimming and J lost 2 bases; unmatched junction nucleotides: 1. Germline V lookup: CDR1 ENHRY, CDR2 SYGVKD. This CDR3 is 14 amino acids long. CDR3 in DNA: TGTGCCATCAGTGAGGGGACAGGGACCTACGAGCAGTACTTC. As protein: CAISEGTGTYEQYF.